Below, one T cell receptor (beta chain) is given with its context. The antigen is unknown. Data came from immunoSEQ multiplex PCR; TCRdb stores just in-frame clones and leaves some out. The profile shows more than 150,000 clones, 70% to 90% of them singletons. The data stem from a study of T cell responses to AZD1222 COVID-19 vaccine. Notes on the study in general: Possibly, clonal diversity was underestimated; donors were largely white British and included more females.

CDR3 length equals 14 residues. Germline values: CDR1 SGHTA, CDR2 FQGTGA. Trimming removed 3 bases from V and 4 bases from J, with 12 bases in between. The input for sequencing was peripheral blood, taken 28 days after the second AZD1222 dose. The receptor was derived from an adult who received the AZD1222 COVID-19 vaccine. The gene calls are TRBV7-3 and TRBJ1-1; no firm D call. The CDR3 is CASSFNSDSTEAFF. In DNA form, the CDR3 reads TGTGCCAGCAGCTTTAACAGCGATAGCACTGAAGCTTTCTTT.